These T cell receptor beta chains were read from a single sample in a study of response to subunit inactivated influenza vaccine. TCRdb called the RT-PCR reads again in MiXCR, with one record for every CDR3 protein. The sample includes around 850,000 distinct CDR3 sequences, around 18% of them seen just once. The material was PBMCs from blood, obtained 4 to 6 days after vaccination. All receptors come from a man aged 50 or older who received an inactivated influenza vaccine. The CDR3 runs from the conserved cysteine through the conserved F or W. D genes are given only for firm matches. The size entry is marked missing in some rows and otherwise reads once, few, many or a size class.

NA	TRBV7-9	TRBJ1-1	few	15	TGTGCCAGCAGCTTAGTGACGGGTTCGAACACTGAAGCTTTCTTT	CASSLVTGSNTEAFF
NA	TRBV7-2	TRBJ2-1	few	11	TGTGCCAGCGGGCTTTTGCATGAGCAGTTCTTC	CASGLLHEQFF
NA	TRBV6-1	TRBJ2-1	few	13	TGTGCCAGCAGTCGGTCCGGACAGAATGAGCAGTTCTTC	CASSRSGQNEQFF
NA	TRBV10-3	TRBJ1-5	once	14	TGTGCCATCAGTGAATATCCAGGCAATCAGCCCCAGCATTTT	CAISEYPGNQPQHF
TRBD1	TRBV10-3	TRBJ2-7	many	14	TGTGCCACCCAAGGGACAGGGCTACCCTACGAGCAGTACTTC	CATQGTGLPYEQYF
TRBD1	TRBV7-9	TRBJ2-1	NA	17	TGTGCCAGCAGCTCCCCATCTTGGGACAGGGCTGGAGATGAGCAGTTCTTC	CASSSPSWDRAGDEQFF
NA	TRBV6-2/TRBV6-3	TRBJ2-3	many	12	TGTGCCAGCAGTTACTCAGGGGATACGCAGTATTTT	CASSYSGDTQYF
NA	TRBV30	TRBJ1-5	NA	13	TGTGCCTGGAGTGTAAGGGACGGACAGCCCCAGCATTTT	CAWSVRDGQPQHF
TRBD1	TRBV5-1	TRBJ1-2	many	13	TGCGCCAGCAGCCCGACAGGGGACTATGGCTACACCTTC	CASSPTGDYGYTF
TRBD1	TRBV29-1	TRBJ1-3	NA	14	TGCAGCGTTGGGGATGGGACAGGCGGAAACACCATATATTTT	CSVGDGTGGNTIYF
NA	TRBV28	TRBJ2-7	few	15	TGTGCCAGCAGTTCCAATCCTTTAGAAACCTCCGAGCAGTACTTC	CASSSNPLETSEQYF
TRBD2	TRBV7-9	TRBJ2-5	NA	16	TGTGCCAGCAGCTTCGTCAGCGGGAGAGGCGGGGAGACCCAGTACTTC	CASSFVSGRGGETQYF
NA	TRBV3-1	TRBJ1-1	few	14	TGTGCCAGCAGCCTTGGACAGTGGAACACTGAAGCTTTCTTT	CASSLGQWNTEAFF
NA	TRBV12-3/TRBV12-4	TRBJ2-3	few	15	TGTGCCAGCAGTTTAAGGACTCCCTTCCGAGATACGCAGTATTTT	CASSLRTPFRDTQYF
NA	TRBV12-3/TRBV12-4	TRBJ2-5	NA	14	TGTGCCAGCACCCCGACAGGCCCCCAAGAGACCCAGTACTTC	CASTPTGPQETQYF
NA	TRBV12-3/TRBV12-4	TRBJ1-1	few	14	TGTGCCAGCAGTTTTGGCCAGACCCCGACTGAAGCTTTCTTT	CASSFGQTPTEAFF
NA	TRBV6-2/TRBV6-3	TRBJ1-5	NA	15	TGTGCCAGCAGTGTAGAGATGACACTTGCTTTGCCCCAGCATTTT	CASSVEMTLALPQHF
NA	TRBV12-3/TRBV12-4	TRBJ1-1	NA	16	TGTGCCAGCAGTTTATCCCTTACTACAGGGAAGGCTGAAGCTTTCTTT	CASSLSLTTGKAEAFF
TRBD2	TRBV2	TRBJ2-1	few	15	TGTGCCAGCTTCCTTACTAGCGGAGATTACAATGAGCAGTTCTTC	CASFLTSGDYNEQFF
NA	TRBV20-1	TRBJ2-4	NA	13	TGCAGTGCTAGGCTTCTGGCCAGGGACATTCAGTACTTC	CSARLLARDIQYF
TRBD1	TRBV20-1	TRBJ1-5	NA	14	TGCAGTGCTAGCCGGACAGGTCCTGGGGAGCCCCAGCATTTT	CSASRTGPGEPQHF
TRBD1	TRBV20-1	TRBJ1-6	few	14	TGCAGTGCTAGATCCGGGACAGGATTTTCACCCCTCCACTTT	CSARSGTGFSPLHF
NA	TRBV25-1	TRBJ1-1	many	12	TGTGCCAGCAGTGGAGGAGGGACTGAAGCTTTCTTT	CASSGGGTEAFF
NA	TRBV9	TRBJ2-3	few	17	TGTGCCAGCAGCGTAGGGGCCCTATCAGGGGGCACAGATACGCAGTATTTT	CASSVGALSGGTDTQYF
NA	TRBV2	TRBJ2-2	few	15	TGTGCCAGCAGTGAACGTTCAGGACCGGGCGGGGAGCTGTTTTTT	CASSERSGPGGELFF
TRBD1	TRBV27	TRBJ1-2	few	15	TGTGCCAGCAGTGTGACAGGGTACAATGTTTATGGCTACACCTTC	CASSVTGYNVYGYTF
TRBD1	TRBV7-9	TRBJ1-6	NA	15	TGTGCCAGCAGCTCCGGACAGGGGATTAATTCACCCCTCCACTTT	CASSSGQGINSPLHF
NA	TRBV20-1	TRBJ2-5	NA	14	TGCAGTGCTAGAGATCTCAGGACCCAAGAGACCCAGTACTTC	CSARDLRTQETQYF
NA	TRBV20-1	TRBJ1-2	NA	10	TGCAGTGGTTTCAGGGAGGGCTACACCTTC	CSGFREGYTF
NA	TRBV6-4	TRBJ1-4	NA	15	TGTGCCAGCAGTGACTCAATGGCAGGGGAGGAAAAACTGTTTTTT	CASSDSMAGEEKLFF
NA	TRBV21-1	TRBJ2-1	few	17	TGTGCCAGCAGCACCGGACTAGCGGGAGGGTTTAGGGATGAGCAGTTCTTC	CASSTGLAGGFRDEQFF
NA	TRBV4-3	TRBJ1-1	NA	14	TGCGCCAGCAGCCAAGTAGGGGGGGCCGCTGAAGCTTTCTTT	CASSQVGGAAEAFF
NA	TRBV12-3/TRBV12-4	TRBJ2-7	many	14	TGTGCCAGCAGACCCCACTCGGCCGCGGGCGAGCAGTACTTC	CASRPHSAAGEQYF
NA	TRBV5-1	TRBJ2-1	many	18	TGCGCCAGCAGCTTGCTGGGGATACCGGGACTCAACTACAATGAGCAGTTCTTC	CASSLLGIPGLNYNEQFF
NA	TRBV7-2	TRBJ2-5	NA	15	TGTGCCAGCAGCTTAGTAACAGGGTTAAAAGAGACCCAGTACTTC	CASSLVTGLKETQYF
NA	TRBV5-1	TRBJ2-6	NA	19	TGCGCCAGCAGCTTGGGGTTGGGACGGACCTACTCTGGGGCCAACGTCCTGACTTTC	CASSLGLGRTYSGANVLTF
NA	TRBV10-3	TRBJ1-5	NA	14	TGTGCCATCAGTGAGGCTGGGATTACGGAGCCCCAGCATTTT	CAISEAGITEPQHF
NA	TRBV4-1	TRBJ2-1	NA	17	TGCGCCAGCAGCCAACTCCCCTCAACCCCGACTTACAATGAGCAGTTCTTC	CASSQLPSTPTYNEQFF
TRBD1	TRBV4-3	TRBJ1-1	few	15	TGCGCCAGCAGCCAAGAGACAGGGAGGGGTTCTATAGCTTTCTTT	CASSQETGRGSIAFF
NA	TRBV5-1	TRBJ2-1	few	15	TGCGCCAGCAGCTTACAGGGAATGTCCTACAATGAGCAGTTCTTC	CASSLQGMSYNEQFF
TRBD1	TRBV7-8	TRBJ2-7	NA	14	TGTGCCAGCAGCTTAGCGGGACAGGGTACTCTTAAGTACTTC	CASSLAGQGTLKYF
TRBD1	TRBV12-3/TRBV12-4	TRBJ2-7	few	14	TGTGCCAGCAGTTTGTCGGACAGGACCTACGAGCAGTACTTC	CASSLSDRTYEQYF
NA	TRBV10-3	TRBJ2-7	many	13	TGTGCCATCAGGGGAACTGAGAACTACGAGCAGTACTTC	CAIRGTENYEQYF
TRBD2	TRBV10-3	TRBJ2-1	few	14	TGTGCCATTGGGACTAGCGGGAGGCTCAATGAGCAGTTCTTC	CAIGTSGRLNEQFF
TRBD2	TRBV28	TRBJ2-7	NA	16	TGTGCCAGCAGTTCGCGGACTAGCGGGAGCCCCTACGAGCAGTACTTC	CASSSRTSGSPYEQYF
NA	TRBV5-1	TRBJ2-1	few	16	TGCGCCAGCAGCTTGTTGCTAGCGAGCTCCTACAATGAGCAGTTCTTC	CASSLLLASSYNEQFF
TRBD2	TRBV20-1	TRBJ2-5	few	13	TGCAGTGCCCACGGGGGGGCCATTGAGACCCAGTACTTC	CSAHGGAIETQYF
NA	TRBV12-3/TRBV12-4	TRBJ2-6	NA	15	TGTGCCAGCAGTTTCGGTTTGGCTGGGGCCAACGTCCTGACTTTC	CASSFGLAGANVLTF
TRBD1	TRBV5-1	TRBJ2-6	NA	13	TGCGCCAGCAGCCCGGGACAGCCTAACGTCCTGACTTTC	CASSPGQPNVLTF
NA	TRBV7-9	TRBJ1-1	NA	11	TGTGCCAGCAGCTTTGAGATTGAAGCTTTCTTT	CASSFEIEAFF
NA	TRBV12-3/TRBV12-4	TRBJ2-2	many	11	TGTGCCAGCAGAGGAATCGGGGAGCTGTTTTTT	CASRGIGELFF
NA	TRBV24-1	TRBJ2-1	NA	13	TGTGCCACCAGTGACAGGGTTTATGGTGAGCAGTTCTTC	CATSDRVYGEQFF
NA	TRBV7-9	TRBJ2-1	few	14	TGTGCCAGCAGCCCAACCCAGGGTAAGAATGAGCAGTTCTTC	CASSPTQGKNEQFF
NA	TRBV10-3	TRBJ2-1	few	15	TGTGCCATCAGTGACAGAGCTAGCTCCTACAATGAGCAGTTCTTC	CAISDRASSYNEQFF
TRBD1	TRBV12-3/TRBV12-4	TRBJ1-2	many	15	TGTGCCAGCAGTTCCCCCGGGACAGGCAACTATGGCTACACCTTC	CASSSPGTGNYGYTF
NA	TRBV7-9	TRBJ1-6	few	14	TGTGCCAGCAGCTTAGTGGGACCTAATTCACCCCTCCACTTT	CASSLVGPNSPLHF
TRBD2	TRBV20-1	TRBJ2-1	NA	15	TGCAGTGCTGGGACTAGCGGGAGAATCCACAATGAGCAGTTCTTC	CSAGTSGRIHNEQFF
NA	TRBV4-3	TRBJ1-4	few	17	TGCGCCAGCAGCCAAGATGGGGGAACTGCAACTAATGAAAAACTGTTTTTT	CASSQDGGTATNEKLFF